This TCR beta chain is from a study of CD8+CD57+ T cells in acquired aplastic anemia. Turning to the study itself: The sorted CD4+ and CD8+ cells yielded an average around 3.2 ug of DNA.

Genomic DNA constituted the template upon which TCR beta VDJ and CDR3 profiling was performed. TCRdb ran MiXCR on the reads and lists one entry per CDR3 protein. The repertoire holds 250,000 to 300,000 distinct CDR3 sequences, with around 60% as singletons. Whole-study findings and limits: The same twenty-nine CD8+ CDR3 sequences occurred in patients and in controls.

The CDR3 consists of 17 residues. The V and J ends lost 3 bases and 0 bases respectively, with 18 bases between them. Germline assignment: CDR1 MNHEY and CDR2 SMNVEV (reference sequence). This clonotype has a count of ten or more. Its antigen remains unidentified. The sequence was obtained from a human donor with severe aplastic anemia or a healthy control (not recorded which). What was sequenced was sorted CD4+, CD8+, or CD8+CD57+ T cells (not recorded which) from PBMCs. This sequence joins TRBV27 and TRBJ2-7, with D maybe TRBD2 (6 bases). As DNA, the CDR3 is TGTGCCAGCAGTTTTCAGCCCTATCCCGGGAGCTCCTACGAGCAGTACTTC. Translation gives CASSFQPYPGSSYEQYF.